The 7 T cell receptor beta chains listed next were all sequenced from one sample in a study of control samples from healthy donors and cancer patients. This table comes from immunoSEQ multiplex PCR, and its TCRdb copy is limited to in-frame clones, with some not included. The table lists 100,000 or so clones, 83% of them singletons, with roughly 13% in the top ten. The sequencing sample was made of blood. These TCRs come from a woman in her fifties or sixties in good health.

The chain carries TRBV6-5 and TRBJ1-1; D perhaps matches TRBD1 (5 bases). The CDR3 totals 14 residues. The V gene lost 7 bases and the J gene lost 4 bases, with 16 bases spanning the gap. Germline CDR1 reads MNHEY; CDR2 reads SVGAGI. Here the CDR3 DNA reads TGTGCCAGCATAGGAGAAGGGGCGGGCACTGAAGCTTTCTTT. This sequence encodes CASIGEGAGTEAFF.

The chain carries TRBV6-6 and TRBJ2-3; TRBD1 is a possible D gene (6 bases). CDR1 is MNHNY, CDR2 SVGAGI, per germline (reference sequence). The length of the CDR3 is 15 residues. The V end lost 7 bases, the J end lost 1 base, and 15 bases lay between the germline ends. The CDR3 here is CASTDRWAGTDTQYF. Written as DNA, the CDR3 is TGTGCCAGCACCGACAGGTGGGCGGGCACAGATACGCAGTATTTT.

This chain uses TRBV7-2 with TRBJ2-2; tentative D call: TRBD2 (5 bases). V shed 2 bases and J shed 4 bases, with 17 bases lying between them. This CDR3 comprises 17 residues. Germline values: CDR1 SGHTA, CDR2 FQGNSA. CDR3 residues: CASSLQYEGQPTGELFF. The CDR3, as DNA: TGTGCCAGCAGCTTACAGTACGAGGGCCAACCCACCGGGGAGCTGTTTTTT.

This clone has just a few counts. The rearrangement joins TRBV7-9 to TRBJ2-1; D might be TRBD1 or TRBD2, each matching 5 bases. This CDR3 contains 16 residues. Trimming removed 7 bases from V and 7 bases from J, with 23 bases in between. Germline assignment: CDR1 SEHNR and CDR2 FQNEAQ (reference sequence). CDR3 sequence reads: CASMRGIGLTRNEQFF. CDR3 coding DNA: TGTGCCAGCATGAGGGGTATAGGTCTAACGCGGAATGAGCAGTTCTTC.

V is TRBV10-3 and J is TRBJ2-1; 9 nucleotides line up with TRBD2. V dropped 4 bases and J dropped 7; count of bases not matched to a gene: 8. Germline CDR1 reads ENHRY; CDR2 reads SYGVKD. This CDR3 spans 15 amino acids. The CDR3 protein is CAISVGSGGRNEQFF. DNA for the CDR3: TGTGCCATCAGTGTCGGTAGCGGGGGTAGGAATGAGCAGTTCTTC.

This chain links TRBV6-5 with TRBJ1-1, with 9 bases matching TRBD1. V lost 6 bases and J lost 1; bases outside the gene matches: 3. The CDR3 is 14 residues long. Germline V gene data show CDR1 as MNHEY and CDR2 as SVGAGI. The CDR3 spells CASRMGQGNTEAFF. The CDR3 DNA follows: TGTGCCAGCAGAATGGGACAGGGGAACACTGAAGCTTTCTTT.

This chain links TRBV6-5 with TRBJ1-2; 7 bases fit TRBD1. The CDR3 runs to 15 residues. CDR1 MNHEY and CDR2 SVGAGI come from the germline V gene. The trim removed 6 bases at V and 7 bases at J, leaving 14 bases unmatched. Here the CDR3 reads CASRRDSNPLGGYTF. CDR3 DNA sequence: TGTGCCAGCAGAAGGGACAGCAACCCCCTCGGTGGCTACACCTTC.